The source of this T cell receptor beta chain is a study of spatial heterogeneity in lung cancer (dated by TCRdb to about 2019). Some background on the complete study: Donors were approximately 72 patients with early-stage, untreated non-small cell lung cancer from the lung TRACERx cohort. Both alpha and beta chains were TCR-sequenced in samples taken at surgery, namely 220 tumor regions, around 64 matched nontumor lung samples and 55 to 60 PBMC samples. Follow-up PBMC samples were sequenced whenever available, with a median time to follow-up of approximately two years after resection. Nonsynonymous mutation counts, determined by whole-exome sequencing of tumor tissue, were related to features of the TCR repertoire. In the raw uncorrected reads, each unique combination of TCR and UMI appeared more than ten times on average. Beta-chain transcripts were consistently detected in greater numbers than alpha-chain transcripts, which likely reflected higher beta-chain transcript abundance. The study quantitatively compared TCR alpha and beta repertoires across multiple tumor regions, matched nontumor lung and blood in non-small cell lung cancer.

Paper-wide results and their limitations: Ubiquitous expanded tumor TCRs were detected in blood more often at tumor resection than at routine follow-up. Comparisons of baseline and follow-up blood repertoires included only 11 to 15 patients. Confirming at a functional level the hypothesis that regional TCRs recognize regional mutations was considered to require additional single-cell paired TCR alpha and beta sequencing.

This clonotype was observed a handful of times. Its recognized antigen is unknown. Per-base quality was not reported, and no clone a single base away is much larger than it. Library preparation used 5' RACE. Sequencing was carried out with a NextSeq 500. To allow correction of PCR and sequencing errors, the TCR library protocol tagged every TCR cDNA molecule with a unique molecular identifier. For the original study's pipeline: TCR identification, UMI-based error correction and CDR3 extraction were performed with Decombinator tools. Expanded TCRs were defined as those above a frequency of 2 per 1,000, corresponding to the top 1% of the tumor frequency distribution. Renyi diversity was computed with the R vegan package after each repertoire had been subsampled 100 times to 5,000 TCRs. CDR3 similarity networks were built from amino acid triplet string-kernel similarity, connecting CDR3s with pairwise similarity above 0.82. TCRdb applied fastp at Q25 and MiXCR to the public reads, then kept only in-frame beta chains. One record per CDR3 amino acid sequence lists the most common genes and DNA. The V and J calls were not made by the authors but by TCRdb's processing. This sample lists around 30,000 distinct CDR3 sequences; approximately 6% were detected once. Of the sample, under 25% is held by the ten largest clones.

According to the study, the label for this sample's time point signals: blood at routine non-recurrence follow-up after resection. TCR sequencing used whole RNA extracted from tumor and nontumor lung tissue, or from cryopreserved PBMC samples, without cell sorting. Only patients with enough RNA available from two or more tumor regions were chosen for TCR sequencing. The CDR3, from cysteine to phenylalanine, totals 14 residues. The sequence is cut down to CDR3 DNA, 42 bases in frame from base 1. At the junction V is shortened by 4 bases and J by 6 bases; bases outside the gene matches: 5. Based on the germline V gene, the CDR1 and CDR2 sequences are SGHRS and YFSETQ.

The origin of this receptor is a male donor with early-stage non-small cell lung cancer. This receptor chain uses TRBV5-1 and TRBJ2-7; TRBD1 lines up with 12 middle nucleotides. Here the sequenced sample was PBMCs, taken at follow-up. The CDR3 sequence is CASSPGQGAGEQYF. The sequence in DNA is TGCGCCAGCAGCCCGGGACAGGGGGCGGGCGAGCAGTACTTC.